The 14 T cell receptor beta chains below all came from one sample that was sequenced in a study of blood T cell repertoires in COVID-19 (dated by TCRdb to about 2020). Library construction relied on the immunoSEQ multiplex PCR assay. Sourced from immuneACCESS, this table was stored by TCRdb with only in-frame sequences that have V and J called. A share of the clones is absent; for the studies checked, an unresolved V gene accounts for under half, and the remainder has no known explanation. The table for this sample lists around 150,000 clones; approximately 87% of them were counted only once. The top ten hold 10% of the sample. Sequenced input: peripheral blood. Receptor source: a woman between 65 and 79 years old with COVID-19, enrolled during active disease.

The chain couples TRBV3-1 (or the pseudogene TRBV3-2) to TRBJ1-6; maybe TRBD1 (6 bases). The CDR3 has 18 residues. The germline V gene has CDR1 LGHDT and CDR2 YNNKEL (reference sequence). Trimming stripped 2 bases from V and 2 bases from J, with 16 bases between. The CDR3 sequence is CASSQWGGRDPYNSPLHF. CDR3 nucleotides: TGTGCCAGCAGCCAATGGGGGGGGCGCGACCCCTATAATTCACCCCTCCACTTT.

In this sample, this clone turned up a few times. V and J are TRBV6-5 and TRBJ1-2; unclear D gene. The V gene's germline CDR1 is MNHEY and CDR2 SVGAGI. CDR3 length: 15 amino acids. Trimming left V 6 bases short and J 4 bases short, with 18 bases between. For the CDR3, the DNA is TGTGCCAGCAGGCCCGACCCCACGGGGTCCTATGGCTACACCTTC. Its protein is CASRPDPTGSYGYTF.

This rearrangement joins TRBV6-6 to TRBJ1-6, with no clear D. This CDR3 is 13 amino acids long. Per the germline V gene, CDR1 is MNHNY and CDR2 is SVGAGI (reference sequence). V was pared by 2 bases and J by 14 bases, with 13 bases between. The CDR3 bases are TGTGCCAGCAGTTACGATGAGGTTTCGGCCCTCCACTTT. Translation: CASSYDEVSALHF.

This clone has only one observation. The chain employs TRBV4-2 and TRBJ2-1, with 7 nucleotides matching TRBD2. The germline CDR1 and CDR2 sequences are LGHNA and YNFKEQ. After removal of 4 bases from V and 6 bases from J, the junction contained 12 bases not matched to a gene. CDR3 size: 16 residues. The chain's CDR3 is CASSRTGLAAFNEQFF. The DNA of the CDR3 is TGTGCCAGCAGCCGTACGGGCCTAGCGGCCTTCAATGAGCAGTTCTTC.

The V call is TRBV12-5, the J call TRBJ2-1; no reliable D call. This CDR3 region has 11 residues. V shed 6 bases and J shed 7 bases, with 7 bases lying between them. Germline assignment: CDR1 LGHNT and CDR2 FRNRAP. CDR3 sequence: CASGLPNEQFF. The DNA of the CDR3 is TGTGCTAGTGGACTCCCTAATGAGCAGTTCTTC.

The CDR3 DNA is TGTGCCAGCAGTCCTCCGAACACTGAAGCTTTCTTT. Translating gives CASSPPNTEAFF. The V gene is TRBV28, the J gene TRBJ1-1, with no clear D. The V and J ends lost 5 bases and 1 base respectively, with 5 bases between them. Germline CDR1 MDHEN, CDR2 SYDVKM. This CDR3 is 12 amino acids long.

This clone was seen just once. The chain combines TRBV7-8 with TRBJ1-2; D possibly corresponds to TRBD1 (5 bases). Per germline, CDR1 SGHVS and CDR2 FQNEAQ. V lost 6 bases to trimming and J lost 6 bases, with 14 bases between them. The CDR3 is made up of 13 amino acids. The CDR3 coding sequence is TGTGCCAGCAGTCATGACCCAGGGAATGGCTACACCTTC. Translation gives CASSHDPGNGYTF. The complete variable domain, with remaining parts taken from reference TRBV7-8 and TRBJ1-2, reads GAGVSQSPRYKVAKRGQDVALRCDPISGHVSLFWYQQALGQGPEFLTYFQNEAQLDKSGLPSDRFFAERPEGSVSTLKIQRTQQEDSAVYLCASSHDPGNGYTFGSGTRLTVV.

The genes are TRBV19 and TRBJ1-5, with D possibly being TRBD1 (6 bases). This CDR3 contains 13 residues. V lost 11 bases and J 4 bases, leaving 15 bases between the germline ends. The V gene's germline CDR1 is LNHDA and CDR2 SQIVND (reference sequence). The CDR3 DNA sequence: TGTGCCGGGGGGGGGCAGCTGAATCAGCCCCAGCATTTT. It encodes CAGGGQLNQPQHF.

This clone was observed a few times. This chain joins TRBV3-1 (or the pseudogene TRBV3-2) and TRBJ1-4, with TRBD1 as a possible D gene (5 bases). The CDR3 is 14 amino acids. Trimming cost V 0 bases and J 8 bases, with 10 bases left between them. From germline, CDR1 is LGHDT and CDR2 YNNKEL (reference sequence). The CDR3 loop reads CASSQDTRGEKLFF. In nucleotides, the CDR3 is TGTGCCAGCAGCCAAGATACCCGGGGGGAAAAACTGTTTTTT.

V and J are TRBV18 and TRBJ1-3; 8 positions match TRBD1. The CDR3 loop spans 16 amino acids. With 0 bases clipped from V and 2 bases from J, the junction kept 3 bases outside the gene matches. Germline V gene sequence: CDR1 KGHSH, CDR2 LQKENI. This chain's CDR3 is CASSPPTGEPGNTIYF. The CDR3 DNA follows: TGTGCCAGCTCACCACCGACAGGGGAGCCTGGAAACACCATATATTTT.

This chain uses TRBV10-2 with TRBJ2-1, with 9 bases matching TRBD2. The CDR3 covers 14 residues. Germline CDR1 is WSHSY and CDR2 is SAAADI. Trimming took 4 bases from V and 8 from J; bases not matched to a gene: 6. CDR3 residues: CASSAASGEHEQFF. The CDR3, as DNA: TGCGCCAGCAGTGCGGCTAGCGGGGAGCATGAGCAGTTCTTC.

With respect to this clone: At the DNA level, this CDR3 is encoded by other sequences in the same sample as well. The V call is TRBV3-1 (or the pseudogene TRBV3-2), the J call TRBJ2-7, with 7 bases that match TRBD2. V dropped 3 bases and J dropped 7; count of bases not matched to a gene: 3. Germline-derived CDR1 and CDR2 are LGHDT and YNNKEL (reference sequence). The CDR3 is 12 residues long. CDR3 residues: CASSQGRGEQYF. The CDR3, as DNA: TGTGCCAGCAGCCAGGGGAGGGGAGAGCAGTACTTC.

This chain connects TRBV5-1 to TRBJ1-3; D ambiguous. The CDR3 spans 14 residues. Germline V gene sequence: CDR1 SGHRS, CDR2 YFSETQ. V was trimmed by 7 bases and J by 0 bases, leaving 11 bases between them. The CDR3 protein is CASSAGSSGNTIYF. In DNA form, the CDR3 reads TGCGCCAGCTCGGCAGGTAGCTCTGGAAACACCATATATTTT.

This clone occurred once. V is TRBV7-6 and J is TRBJ2-2, with D possibly matching TRBD2 (5 bases). CDR1 and CDR2 (germline): SGHVS, FNYEAQ. Deletions cut 4 bases from V and 6 bases from J, with 18 bases between. This CDR3 has 16 amino acids. This chain's CDR3 is CASSSSEGTVPGELFF. DNA of the CDR3: TGTGCCAGCAGCTCAAGCGAGGGAACAGTCCCCGGGGAGCTGTTTTTT.